The clone carrying this TCR beta chain was seen a handful of times. The data were obtained in a study of cytotoxic CD8 clonotypes in ibrutinib-treated CLL. Profiled with immunoSEQ multiplex PCR; TCRdb holds only in-frame clones, not every one. This sample yields tens of thousands of clones, of which roughly 72% are seen a single time; around 5.8% belongs to the top ten. With 5 bases clipped from V and 2 bases from J, the junction kept 6 bases outside the gene matches. This CDR3 contains 15 residues. Germline CDR1 is LNHDA and CDR2 is SQIVND (reference sequence). The TCR was taken from a human donor with chronic lymphocytic leukemia. The chain couples TRBV19 to TRBJ1-2, with TRBD1 matching over 9 bases. The starting material was PBMCs, obtained after 12 months of ibrutinib treatment. CDR3 nucleotide sequence: TGTGCCAGTAGTCCCCGGACAGGGGAAAACTATGGCTACACCTTC. Translation: CASSPRTGENYGYTF.